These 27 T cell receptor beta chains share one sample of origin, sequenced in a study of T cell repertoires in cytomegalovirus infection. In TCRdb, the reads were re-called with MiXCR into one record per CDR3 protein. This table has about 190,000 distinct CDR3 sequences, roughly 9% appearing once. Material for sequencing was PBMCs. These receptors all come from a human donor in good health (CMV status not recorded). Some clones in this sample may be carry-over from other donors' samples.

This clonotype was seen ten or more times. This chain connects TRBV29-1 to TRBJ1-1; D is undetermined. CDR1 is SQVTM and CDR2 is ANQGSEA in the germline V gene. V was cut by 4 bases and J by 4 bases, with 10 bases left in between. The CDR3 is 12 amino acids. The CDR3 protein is CSVAGDPTEAFF. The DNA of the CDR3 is TGCAGCGTTGCTGGGGATCCCACTGAAGCTTTCTTT.

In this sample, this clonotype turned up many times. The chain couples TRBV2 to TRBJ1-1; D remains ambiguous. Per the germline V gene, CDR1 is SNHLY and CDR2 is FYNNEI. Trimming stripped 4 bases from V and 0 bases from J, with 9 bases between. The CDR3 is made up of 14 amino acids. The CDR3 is CASSVLAVNTEAFF. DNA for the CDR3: TGTGCCAGCAGTGTCTTGGCAGTGAACACTGAAGCTTTCTTT.

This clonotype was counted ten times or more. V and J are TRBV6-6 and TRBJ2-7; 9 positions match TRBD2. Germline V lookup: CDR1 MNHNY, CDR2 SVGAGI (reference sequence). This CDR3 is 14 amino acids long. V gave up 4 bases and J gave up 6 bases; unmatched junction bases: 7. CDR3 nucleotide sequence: TGTGCCAGCAGTTCCGGGACTAGCATTCCCGAGCAGTACTTC. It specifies CASSSGTSIPEQYF.

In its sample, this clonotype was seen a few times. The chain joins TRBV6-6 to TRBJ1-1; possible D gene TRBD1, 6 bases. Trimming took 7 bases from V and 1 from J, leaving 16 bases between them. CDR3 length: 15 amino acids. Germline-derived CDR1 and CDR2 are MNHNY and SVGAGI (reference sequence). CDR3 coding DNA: TGTGCCAGCATTGCGGGGGCAGGGCGGAACACTGAAGCTTTCTTT. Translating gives CASIAGAGRNTEAFF.

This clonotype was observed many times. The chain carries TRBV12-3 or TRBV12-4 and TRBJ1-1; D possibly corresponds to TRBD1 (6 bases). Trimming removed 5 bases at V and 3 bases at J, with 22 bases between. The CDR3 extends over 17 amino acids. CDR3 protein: CASSPGTWLRGDTEAFF. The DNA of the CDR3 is TGTGCCAGCAGTCCGGGGACATGGCTTCGTGGGGACACTGAAGCTTTCTTT.

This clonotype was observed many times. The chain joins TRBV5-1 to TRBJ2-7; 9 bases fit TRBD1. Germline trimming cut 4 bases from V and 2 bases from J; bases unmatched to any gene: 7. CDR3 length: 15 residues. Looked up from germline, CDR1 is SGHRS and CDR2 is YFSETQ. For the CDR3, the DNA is TGCGCCAGCAGCCCGCAGACAGGGGGGACCTACGAGCAGTACTTC. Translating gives CASSPQTGGTYEQYF.

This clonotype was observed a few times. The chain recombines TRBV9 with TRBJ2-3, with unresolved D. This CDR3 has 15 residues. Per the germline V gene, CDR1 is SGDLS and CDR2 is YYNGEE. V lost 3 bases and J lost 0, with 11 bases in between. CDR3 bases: TGTGCCAGCAGCGCCCTGAGTTCTAGCACAGATACGCAGTATTTT. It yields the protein CASSALSSSTDTQYF.

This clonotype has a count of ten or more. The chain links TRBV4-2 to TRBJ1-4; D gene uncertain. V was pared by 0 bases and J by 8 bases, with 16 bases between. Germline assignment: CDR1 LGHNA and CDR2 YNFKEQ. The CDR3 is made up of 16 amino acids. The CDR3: CASSQDPREGEEKLFF. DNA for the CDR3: TGTGCCAGCAGCCAAGATCCTAGGGAAGGAGAGGAAAAACTGTTTTTT.

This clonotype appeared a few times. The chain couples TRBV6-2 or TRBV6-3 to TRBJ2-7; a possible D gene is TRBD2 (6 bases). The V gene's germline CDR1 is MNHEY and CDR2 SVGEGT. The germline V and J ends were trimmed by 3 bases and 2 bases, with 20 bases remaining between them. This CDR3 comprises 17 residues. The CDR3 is CASSYPAAGRVTYEQYF. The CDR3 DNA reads TGTGCCAGCAGTTATCCGGCGGCGGGACGGGTAACCTACGAGCAGTACTTC.

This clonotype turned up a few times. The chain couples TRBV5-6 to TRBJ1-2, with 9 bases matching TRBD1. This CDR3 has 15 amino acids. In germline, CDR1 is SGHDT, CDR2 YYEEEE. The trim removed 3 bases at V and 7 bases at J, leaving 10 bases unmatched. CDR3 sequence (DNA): TGTGCCAGCAGCTACACCGGGACAGGGATAAGTGGCTACACCTTC. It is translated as CASSYTGTGISGYTF.

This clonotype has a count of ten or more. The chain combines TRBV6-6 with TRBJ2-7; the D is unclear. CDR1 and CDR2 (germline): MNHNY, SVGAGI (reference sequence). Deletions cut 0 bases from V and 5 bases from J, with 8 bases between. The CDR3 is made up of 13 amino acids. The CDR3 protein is CASSYSFGDEQYF. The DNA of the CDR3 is TGTGCCAGCAGTTACTCGTTTGGGGACGAGCAGTACTTC.

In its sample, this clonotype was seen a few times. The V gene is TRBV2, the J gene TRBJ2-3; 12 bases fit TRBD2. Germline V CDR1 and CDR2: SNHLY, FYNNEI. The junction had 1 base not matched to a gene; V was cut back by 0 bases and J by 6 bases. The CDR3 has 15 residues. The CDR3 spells CASSEATSGGDTQYF. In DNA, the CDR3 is TGTGCCAGCAGTGAAGCAACTAGCGGGGGGGATACGCAGTATTTT.

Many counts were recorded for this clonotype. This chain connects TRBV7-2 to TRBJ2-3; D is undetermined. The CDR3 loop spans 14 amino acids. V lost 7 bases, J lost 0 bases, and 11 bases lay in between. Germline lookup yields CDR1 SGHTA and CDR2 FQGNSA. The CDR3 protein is CASTPSFSTDTQYF. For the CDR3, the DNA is TGTGCCAGCACCCCCAGCTTCAGCACAGATACGCAGTATTTT.

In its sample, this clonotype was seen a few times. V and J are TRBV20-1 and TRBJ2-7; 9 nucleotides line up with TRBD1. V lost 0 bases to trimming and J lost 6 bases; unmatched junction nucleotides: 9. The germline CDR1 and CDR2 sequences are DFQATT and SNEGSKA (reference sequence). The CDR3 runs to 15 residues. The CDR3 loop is CSARDRGQGKAEQYF. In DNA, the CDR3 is TGCAGTGCTAGAGATCGTGGACAGGGGAAGGCCGAGCAGTACTTC.

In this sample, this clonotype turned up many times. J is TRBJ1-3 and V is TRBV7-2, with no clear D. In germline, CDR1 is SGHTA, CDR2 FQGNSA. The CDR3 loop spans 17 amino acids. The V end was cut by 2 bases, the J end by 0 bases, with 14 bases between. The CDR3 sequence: CASSLFQVWGSGNTIYF. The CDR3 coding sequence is TGTGCCAGCAGCTTATTTCAGGTGTGGGGCTCTGGAAACACCATATATTTT.

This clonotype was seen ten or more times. The CDR3 DNA sequence: TGTGCCAGCAGAAATAACAATGAGCAGTTCTTC. Its protein is CASRNNNEQFF. The V call is TRBV7-2, the J call TRBJ2-1, with D unclear. Germline CDR1 SGHTA, CDR2 FQGNSA. V was trimmed by 6 bases and J by 5 bases, leaving 5 bases between them. The CDR3 runs to 11 residues.

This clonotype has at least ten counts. The CDR3 DNA follows: TGTGCCAGCAGCTTAGAATACGAACTAGCGGGAGGGTACGCCAAAAACATTCAGTACTTC. Its protein product is CASSLEYELAGGYAKNIQYF. The V call is TRBV7-8, the J call TRBJ2-4, with TRBD2 matching over 13 bases. The germline CDR1 and CDR2 sequences are SGHVS and FQNEAQ. The CDR3 extends over 20 amino acids. Trimming at V came to 1 base and at J to 1 base, leaving 10 bases not matched to a gene.

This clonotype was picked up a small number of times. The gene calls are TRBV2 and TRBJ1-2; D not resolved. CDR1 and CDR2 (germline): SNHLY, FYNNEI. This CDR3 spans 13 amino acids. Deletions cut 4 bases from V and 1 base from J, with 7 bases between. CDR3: CASSGQINYGYTF. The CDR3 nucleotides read TGTGCCAGCAGTGGACAAATTAACTATGGCTACACCTTC.

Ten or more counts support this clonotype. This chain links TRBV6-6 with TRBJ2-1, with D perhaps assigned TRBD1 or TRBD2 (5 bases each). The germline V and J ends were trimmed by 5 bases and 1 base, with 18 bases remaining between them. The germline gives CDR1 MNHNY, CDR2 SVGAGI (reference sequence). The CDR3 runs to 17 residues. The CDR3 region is CASSTPGTRLSYNEQFF. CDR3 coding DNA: TGTGCCAGCAGTACCCCGGGGACCAGACTGTCCTACAATGAGCAGTTCTTC.

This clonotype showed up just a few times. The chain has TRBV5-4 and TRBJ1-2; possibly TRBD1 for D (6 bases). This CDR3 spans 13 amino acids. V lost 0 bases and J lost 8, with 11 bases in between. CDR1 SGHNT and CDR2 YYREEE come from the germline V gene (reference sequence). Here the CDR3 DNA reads TGTGCCAGCAGCTTGGCAGGGGTTAGCGGCTACACCTTC. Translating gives CASSLAGVSGYTF.

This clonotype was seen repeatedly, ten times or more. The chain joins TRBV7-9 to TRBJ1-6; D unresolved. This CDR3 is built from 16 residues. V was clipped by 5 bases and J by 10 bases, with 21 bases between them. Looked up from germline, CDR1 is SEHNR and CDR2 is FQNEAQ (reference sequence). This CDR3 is CASSPPPGWQESPLHF. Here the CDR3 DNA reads TGTGCCAGCAGCCCCCCCCCCGGGTGGCAGGAGTCACCCCTCCACTTT. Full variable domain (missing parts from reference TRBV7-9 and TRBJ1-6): DTGVSQNPRHKITKRGQNVTFRCDPISEHNRLYWYRQTLGQGPEFLTYFQNEAQLEKSRLLSDRFSAERPKGSFSTLEIQRTEQGDSAMYLCASSPPPGWQESPLHFGNGTRLTVT.

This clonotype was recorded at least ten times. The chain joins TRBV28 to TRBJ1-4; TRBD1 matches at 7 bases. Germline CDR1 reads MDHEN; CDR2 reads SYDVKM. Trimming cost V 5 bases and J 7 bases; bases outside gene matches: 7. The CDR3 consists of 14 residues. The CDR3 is CASSPGTDTEKLFF. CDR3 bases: TGTGCCAGCAGTCCCGGGACAGATACTGAAAAACTGTTTTTT. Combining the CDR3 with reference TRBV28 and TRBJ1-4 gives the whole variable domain DVKVTQSSRYLVKRTGEKVFLECVQDMDHENMFWYRQDPGLGLRLIYFSYDVKMKEKGDIPEGYSVSREKKERFSLILESASTNQTSMYLCASSPGTDTEKLFFGSGTQLSVL.

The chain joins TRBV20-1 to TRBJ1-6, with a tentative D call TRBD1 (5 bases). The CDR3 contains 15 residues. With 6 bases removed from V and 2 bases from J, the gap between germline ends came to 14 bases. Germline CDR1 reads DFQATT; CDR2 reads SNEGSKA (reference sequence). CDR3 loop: CSAASGDAYNSPLHF. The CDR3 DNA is TGCAGTGCCGCTTCGGGGGACGCCTATAATTCACCCCTCCACTTT.

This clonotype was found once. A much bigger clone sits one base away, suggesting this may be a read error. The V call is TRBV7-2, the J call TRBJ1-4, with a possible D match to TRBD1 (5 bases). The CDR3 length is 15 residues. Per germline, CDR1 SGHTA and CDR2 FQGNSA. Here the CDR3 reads CASSLAGAINEKLYF. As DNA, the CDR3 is TGTGCCAGCAGCTTAGCAGGGGCCATTAATGAAAAACTGTATTTT.

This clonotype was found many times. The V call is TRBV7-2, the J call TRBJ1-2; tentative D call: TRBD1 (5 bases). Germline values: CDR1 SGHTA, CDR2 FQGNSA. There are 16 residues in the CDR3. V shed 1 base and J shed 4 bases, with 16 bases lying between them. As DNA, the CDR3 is TGTGCCAGCAGCTTAGATTTCGGGGCGGCGAGCTATGGCTACACCTTC. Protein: CASSLDFGAASYGYTF.

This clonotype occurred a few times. CDR3 protein: CASSLELAGYTEAFF. In DNA, the CDR3 is TGTGCCAGCAGCTTGGAATTGGCGGGGTACACTGAAGCTTTCTTT. The gene calls are TRBV5-4 and TRBJ1-1; D is unclear. V shed 0 bases and J shed 3 bases, with 12 bases lying between them. Germline CDR1 SGHNT, CDR2 YYREEE (reference sequence). The CDR3 covers 15 residues.

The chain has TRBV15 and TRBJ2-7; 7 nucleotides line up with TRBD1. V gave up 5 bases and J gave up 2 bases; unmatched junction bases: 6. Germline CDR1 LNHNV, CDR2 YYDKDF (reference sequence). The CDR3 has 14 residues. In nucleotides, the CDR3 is TGTGCCACCAGCCAGGACAGGAGAGCCTACGAGCAGTACTTC. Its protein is CATSQDRRAYEQYF.